The T cell receptor (beta chain) under discussion was sequenced for a study of early T cells in non-severe SARS-CoV-2 infection. Whole-study context: Investigators sequenced bulk RNA drawn from unsorted whole blood, and chains remained unpaired.

This CDR3 comprises 14 residues. Germline CDR1 is SEHNR and CDR2 is FQNEAQ (reference sequence). This clonotype came up a few times. Germline and junction disagree at one end, which may indicate a read error. TCRdb independently ran MiXCR on the 5' RACE reads; one entry per CDR3 protein. The sample shows about 42,000 distinct CDR3 sequences, approximately 6.3% of them seen only once. The sequencing used whole blood, collected at baseline. This rearrangement joins TRBV7-9 to TRBJ2-5; 11 bases are shared with TRBD2. This receptor was taken from an adult who was a healthcare worker with PCR-confirmed SARS-CoV-2 infection or an uninfected control (not recorded which). The CDR3 is CASSLAGGAETQYF. In nucleotides, the CDR3 is TGTGCCAGCAGCCTAGCGGGGGGTGCGGAGACCCAGTACTTC. Supplemented by reference TRBV7-9 and TRBJ2-5, the full variable domain reads DTGVSQNPRHKITKRGQNVTFRCDPISEHNRLYWYRQTLGQGPEFLTYFQNEAQLEKSRLLSDRFSAERPKGSFSTLEIQRTEQGDSAMYLCASSLAGGAETQYFGPGTRLLVL.